This T cell receptor (beta chain) was captured in a study of a mutant IDH1 vaccine in newly diagnosed glioma. Overall study: Either 4-6 weeks after radiotherapy alone or alongside temozolomide, vaccination was begun. Treated patients, averaging roughly 44 years, were approximately 60% male and roughly 38% female. Most had both radiotherapy and temozolomide beforehand; others had only one.

Produced via immunoSEQ multiplex PCR; TCRdb's table is partial and in-frame only. Among approximately 45,000 clones listed, around 92% were seen once. Time point noted: week 35, safety follow-up. A 20-mer mutant IDH1 peptide at 300 ug was injected subcutaneously with topical imiquimod. Astrocytomas found in donors were new, WHO grade 3 or 4, IDH1-mutant and ATRX-lost. For this clone: Its antigen is not known.

Germline V lookup: CDR1 SNHLY, CDR2 FYNNEI. CDR3 size: 15 residues. The V segment lost 1 base and the J segment 2 bases; nucleotides outside the gene matches: 5. The origin of this receptor is a man in his forties or fifties with glioma. The genes are TRBV2 and TRBJ2-7; 7 bases align to TRBD1. Sequenced material: PBMCs, taken from a glioma patient whose treatment included an IDH1 peptide vaccine. Written as DNA, the CDR3 is TGTGCCAGCAGTGAAGGGACAGGCTATGCCTACGAGCAGTACTTC. Its protein product is CASSEGTGYAYEQYF.